The entry below describes one TCR beta chain. Its antigen is undetermined. The data originate from a study of blood T cells in healthy people across ages. General observations from the study: Roughly linear age-related decline in beta diversity appeared, significant by age around 40.

Primers used in a second PCR of roughly 6 to 12 cycles were a sample-barcoded 5' primer and a J-beta primer mix. Carrying 12 random nucleotides, a template-switch adaptor labeled each individual cDNA molecule. Using its own MiXCR run on the 5' RACE reads, TCRdb lists one record per CDR3 protein. The data contain some 1,800,000 distinct CDR3 sequences, more than 35% of them singletons. Losses at the gene ends were 1 base for V and 8 bases for J; bases not matched to a gene: 4. The CDR3 is 13 amino acids. Germline V gene sequence: CDR1 SEHNR, CDR2 FQNEAQ (reference sequence). The clonotype originates from a human donor in good health. Sequencing was done on a sample of blood. The V and J genes are TRBV7-9 and TRBJ1-2; 7 nucleotides match TRBD1. CDR3 region: CASSLVQGVGYTF. The CDR3 DNA follows: TGTGCCAGCAGCTTAGTCCAGGGGGTCGGCTACACCTTC.